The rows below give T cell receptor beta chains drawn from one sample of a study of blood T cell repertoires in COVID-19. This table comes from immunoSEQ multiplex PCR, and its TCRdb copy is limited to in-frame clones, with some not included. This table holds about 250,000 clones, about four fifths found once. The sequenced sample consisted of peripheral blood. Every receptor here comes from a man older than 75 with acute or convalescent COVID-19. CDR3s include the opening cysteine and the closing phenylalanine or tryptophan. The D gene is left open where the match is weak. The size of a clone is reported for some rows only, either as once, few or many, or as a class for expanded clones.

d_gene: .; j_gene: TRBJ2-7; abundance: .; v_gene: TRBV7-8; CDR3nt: TGTGCCAGCAGCCCTAGACAGGCCTCCTACGAGCAGTACTTC; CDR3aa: CASSPRQASYEQYF
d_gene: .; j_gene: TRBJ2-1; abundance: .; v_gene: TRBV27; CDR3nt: TGTGCCAGCAGTTTAGTCCGTCCGACTTTTAGCTCCTACAATGAGCAGTTCTTC; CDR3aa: CASSLVRPTFSSYNEQFF
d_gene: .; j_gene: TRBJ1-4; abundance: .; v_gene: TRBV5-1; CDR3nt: TGCGCCAGCAGCTTGGCAGGGGAACGAGAAAAACTGTTTTTT; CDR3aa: CASSLAGEREKLFF
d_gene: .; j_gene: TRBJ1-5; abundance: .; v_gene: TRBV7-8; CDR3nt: TGTGCCAGCAGCTTAGGGCCCTTCGATAGCAATCAGCCCCAGCATTTT; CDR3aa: CASSLGPFDSNQPQHF
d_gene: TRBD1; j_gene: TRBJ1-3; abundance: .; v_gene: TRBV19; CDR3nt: TGTGCCAGTAGTGACCGGGACAGGGGCCGCGGAAACACCATATATTTT; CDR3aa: CASSDRDRGRGNTIYF
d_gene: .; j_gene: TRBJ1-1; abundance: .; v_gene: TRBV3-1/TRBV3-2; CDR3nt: TGTGCCAGCAGCCAAGATTCGGGGGTTTGGAACACTGAAGCTTTCTTT; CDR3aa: CASSQDSGVWNTEAFF
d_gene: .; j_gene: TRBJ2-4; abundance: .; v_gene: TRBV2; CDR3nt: TGTGCCAGCAGAGGAGACAGCCTAGCCAAAAACATTCAGTACTTC; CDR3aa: CASRGDSLAKNIQYF
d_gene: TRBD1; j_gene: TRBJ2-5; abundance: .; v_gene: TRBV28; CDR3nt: TGTGCCAGCACCAAGACAGGGCCCCAAGAGACCCAGTACTTC; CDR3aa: CASTKTGPQETQYF
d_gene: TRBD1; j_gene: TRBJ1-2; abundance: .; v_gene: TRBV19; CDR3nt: TGTGCCAGTAGTGCGGACAGGGGGCTGGGTGGCTACACCTTC; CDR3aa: CASSADRGLGGYTF
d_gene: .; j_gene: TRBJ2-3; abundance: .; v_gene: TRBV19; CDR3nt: TGTGCCTCCAAAGGGGCAGTCAGCACAGATACGCAGTATTTT; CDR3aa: CASKGAVSTDTQYF
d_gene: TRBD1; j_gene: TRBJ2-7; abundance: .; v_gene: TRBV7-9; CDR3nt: TGTGCCAGCAGCAATTGGGACAGGGGGTACGAGCAGTACTTC; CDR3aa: CASSNWDRGYEQYF
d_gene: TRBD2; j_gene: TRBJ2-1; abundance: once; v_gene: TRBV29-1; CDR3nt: TGCAGCGTTGCAAGCGGGAGTAATGAGCAGTTCTTC; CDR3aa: CSVASGSNEQFF
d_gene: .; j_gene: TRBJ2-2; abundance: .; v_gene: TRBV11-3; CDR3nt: TGTGCCAGCAGCCCGGGACTCTTAAACACCGGGGAGCTGTTTTTT; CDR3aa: CASSPGLLNTGELFF
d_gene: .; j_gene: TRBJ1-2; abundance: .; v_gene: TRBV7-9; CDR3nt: TGTGCCAGCAGCCTCCCCCCGGGGGTAGGCTACACCTTC; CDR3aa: CASSLPPGVGYTF
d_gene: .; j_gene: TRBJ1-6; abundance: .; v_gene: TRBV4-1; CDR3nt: TGCGCCAGCAGCCCAGGGACGGGAGAGCGGCCCCTCCACTTT; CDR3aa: CASSPGTGERPLHF
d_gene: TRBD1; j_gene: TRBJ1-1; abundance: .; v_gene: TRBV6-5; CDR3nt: TGTGCCAGCAGTTACTCGAGGGGACAGGGGATTGAAGCTTTCTTT; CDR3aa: CASSYSRGQGIEAFF
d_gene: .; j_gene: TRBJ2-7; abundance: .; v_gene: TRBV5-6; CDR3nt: TGTGCCAGCGCGACAGAAACCTACGAGCAGTACTTC; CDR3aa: CASATETYEQYF
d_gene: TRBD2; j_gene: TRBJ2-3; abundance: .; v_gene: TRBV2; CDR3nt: TGTGCCAGCAGGGGGGAGGGAGCGCAGTATTTT; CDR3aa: CASRGEGAQYF
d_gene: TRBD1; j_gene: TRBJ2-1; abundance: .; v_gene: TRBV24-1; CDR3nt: TGTGCCACCAGTGATCCGACAGGGCTTGAGCAGTTCTTC; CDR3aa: CATSDPTGLEQFF
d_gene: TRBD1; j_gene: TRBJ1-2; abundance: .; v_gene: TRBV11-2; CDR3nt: TGTGCCAGCAGCTTAGTATGGCGACAGGGCCATGGCTACACCTTC; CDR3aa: CASSLVWRQGHGYTF
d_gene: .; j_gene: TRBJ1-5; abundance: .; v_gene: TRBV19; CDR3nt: TGTGCCAGTAGTATACCCGGGACACTCTATCAGCCCCAGCATTTT; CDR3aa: CASSIPGTLYQPQHF
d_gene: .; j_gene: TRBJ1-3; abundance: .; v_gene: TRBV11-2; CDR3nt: TGTGCCAGCAGCCAGGACAGCGCTGGAAACACCATATATTTT; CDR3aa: CASSQDSAGNTIYF
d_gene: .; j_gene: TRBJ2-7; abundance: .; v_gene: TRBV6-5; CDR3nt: TGTGCCAGCGGCGCTGGGCTATACGAGCAGTACTTC; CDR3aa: CASGAGLYEQYF
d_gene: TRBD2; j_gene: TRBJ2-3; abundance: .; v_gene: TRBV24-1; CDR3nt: TGTGCCACCAGTGGTAGCGGGGGGACAGATACGCAGTATTTT; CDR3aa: CATSGSGGTDTQYF
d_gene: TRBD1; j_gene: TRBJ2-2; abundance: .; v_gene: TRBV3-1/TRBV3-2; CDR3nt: TGTGCCAGCAGCTTGGACAGGGGGCTTAGCGGGGAGCTGTTTTTT; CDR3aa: CASSLDRGLSGELFF
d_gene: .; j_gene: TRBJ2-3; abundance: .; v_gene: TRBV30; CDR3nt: TGTGCCTGGAGTCGTCAGTCAGATACGCAGTATTTT; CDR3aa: CAWSRQSDTQYF
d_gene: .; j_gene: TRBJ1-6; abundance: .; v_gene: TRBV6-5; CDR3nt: TGTGCCAGCAGTAAGGACCCCCGTAGGGGTTCACCCCTCCACTTT; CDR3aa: CASSKDPRRGSPLHF
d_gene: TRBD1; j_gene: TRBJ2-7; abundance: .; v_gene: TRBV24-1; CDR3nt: TGTGCCACCAGTGAGAGACAGGGGGCGTCCCTTCGAGAGCAGTACTTC; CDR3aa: CATSERQGASLREQYF
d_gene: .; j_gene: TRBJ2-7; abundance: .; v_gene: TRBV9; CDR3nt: TGTGCCAGCAGCGTATCGGACAACCAATACGAGCAGTACTTC; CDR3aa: CASSVSDNQYEQYF
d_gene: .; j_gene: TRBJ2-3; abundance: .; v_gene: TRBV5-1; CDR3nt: TGCGCCAGCACTGTCCAGGCTAGCACAGATACGCAGTATTTT; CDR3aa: CASTVQASTDTQYF
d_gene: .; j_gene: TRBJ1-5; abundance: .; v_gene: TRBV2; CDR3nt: TGTGCCAGCAGTGTGACAGGTAGCAATCAGCCCCAGCATTTT; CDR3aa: CASSVTGSNQPQHF
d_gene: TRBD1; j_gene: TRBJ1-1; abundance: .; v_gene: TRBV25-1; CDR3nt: TGTGCCAGCAGTGAATACGCAAGGGGGCAACGGAATACTGAAGCTTTCTTT; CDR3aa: CASSEYARGQRNTEAFF
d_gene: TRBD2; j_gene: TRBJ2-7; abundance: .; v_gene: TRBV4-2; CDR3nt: TGTGCCAGCAGCCAAGATCGGAACCAGCGGGACTACGAGCAGTACTTC; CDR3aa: CASSQDRNQRDYEQYF
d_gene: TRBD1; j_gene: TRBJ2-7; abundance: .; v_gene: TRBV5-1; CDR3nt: TGCGCCAGCAGCTTAGACAGGGGGTTTGGGTCCTACGAGCAGTACTTC; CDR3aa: CASSLDRGFGSYEQYF
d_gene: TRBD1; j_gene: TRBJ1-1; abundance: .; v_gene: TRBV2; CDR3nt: TGTGCCAGCTTGCGCGAGGGGACAGTGAACACTGAAGCTTTCTTT; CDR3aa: CASLREGTVNTEAFF
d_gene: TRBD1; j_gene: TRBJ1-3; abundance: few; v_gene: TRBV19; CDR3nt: TGTGCCAGTCAGGGACAGGGGGCTGGAAACACCATATATTTT; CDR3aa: CASQGQGAGNTIYF
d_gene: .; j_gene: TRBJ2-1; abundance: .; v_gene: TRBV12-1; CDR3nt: TGTGCCAGCAGCTGCGGCCTTGGGGCGTACCTAAACTACAATGAGCAGTTCTTC; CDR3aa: CASSCGLGAYLNYNEQFF
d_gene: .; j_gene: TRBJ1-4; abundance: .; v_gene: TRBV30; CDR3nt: TGTGCCTGGAGTTCCCCTTCCCGAAAACTGTTTTTT; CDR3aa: CAWSSPSRKLFF